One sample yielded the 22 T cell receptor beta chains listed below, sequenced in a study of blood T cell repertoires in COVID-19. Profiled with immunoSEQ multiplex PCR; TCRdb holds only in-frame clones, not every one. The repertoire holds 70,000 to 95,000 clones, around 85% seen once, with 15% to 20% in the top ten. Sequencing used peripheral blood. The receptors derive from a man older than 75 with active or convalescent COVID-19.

CDR3 DNA: TGTGCCAGCAGGGGCCAACAGCCGAACACTGAAGCTTTCTTT. It translates to CASRGQQPNTEAFF. The chain carries TRBV6-6 and TRBJ1-1; D uncertain. Germline loops: CDR1 MNHNY, CDR2 SVGAGI (reference sequence). Trimming removed 6 bases from V and 1 base from J, with 12 bases in between. The CDR3 is 14 residues long.

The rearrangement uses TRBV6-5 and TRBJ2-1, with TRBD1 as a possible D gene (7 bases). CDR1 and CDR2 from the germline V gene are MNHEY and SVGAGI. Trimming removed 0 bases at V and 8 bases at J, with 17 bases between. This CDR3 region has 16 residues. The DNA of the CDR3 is TGTGCCAGCAGTTACTCGTACAGGGGAGGTTTAGATGAGCAGTTCTTC. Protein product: CASSYSYRGGLDEQFF.

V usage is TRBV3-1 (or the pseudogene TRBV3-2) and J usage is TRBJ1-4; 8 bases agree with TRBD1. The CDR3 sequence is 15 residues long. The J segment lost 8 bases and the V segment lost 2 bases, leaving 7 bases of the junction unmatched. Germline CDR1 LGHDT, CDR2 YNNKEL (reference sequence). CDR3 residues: CASSQRDRKSEKLFF. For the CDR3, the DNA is TGTGCCAGCAGCCAAAGGGACAGGAAGAGCGAAAAACTGTTTTTT.

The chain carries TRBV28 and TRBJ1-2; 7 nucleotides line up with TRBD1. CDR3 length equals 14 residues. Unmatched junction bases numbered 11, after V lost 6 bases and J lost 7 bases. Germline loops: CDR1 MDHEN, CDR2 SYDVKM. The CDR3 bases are TGTGCCAGCAGATTGGGGACAGCCAGTGTTGGCTACACCTTC. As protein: CASRLGTASVGYTF.

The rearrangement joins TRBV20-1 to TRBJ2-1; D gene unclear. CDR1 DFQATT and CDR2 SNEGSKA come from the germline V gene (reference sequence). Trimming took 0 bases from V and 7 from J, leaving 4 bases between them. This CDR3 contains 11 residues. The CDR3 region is CSARDGNEQFF. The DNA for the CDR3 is TGCAGTGCTAGAGACGGGAATGAGCAGTTCTTC.

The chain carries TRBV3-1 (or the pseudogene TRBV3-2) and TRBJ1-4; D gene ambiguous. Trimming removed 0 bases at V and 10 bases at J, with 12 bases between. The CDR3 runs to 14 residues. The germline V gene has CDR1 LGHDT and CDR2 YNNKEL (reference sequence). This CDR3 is CASSQDGQPAKLFF. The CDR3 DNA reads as TGTGCCAGCAGCCAAGATGGGCAGCCGGCAAAACTGTTTTTT.

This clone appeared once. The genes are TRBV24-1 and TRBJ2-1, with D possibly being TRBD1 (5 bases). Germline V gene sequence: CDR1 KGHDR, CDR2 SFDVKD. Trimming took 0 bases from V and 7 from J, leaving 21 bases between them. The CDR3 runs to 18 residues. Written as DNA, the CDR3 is TGTGCCACCAGTGATTTGCAGGGTAGGGTAGGTTTTCTAAATGAGCAGTTCTTC. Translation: CATSDLQGRVGFLNEQFF.

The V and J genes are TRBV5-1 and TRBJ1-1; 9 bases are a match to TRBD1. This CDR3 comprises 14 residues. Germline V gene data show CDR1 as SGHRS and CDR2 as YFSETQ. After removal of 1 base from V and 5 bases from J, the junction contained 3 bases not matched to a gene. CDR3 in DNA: TGCGCCAGCAGCTTGACAGGGGGCAGTACTGAAGCTTTCTTT. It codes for CASSLTGGSTEAFF.

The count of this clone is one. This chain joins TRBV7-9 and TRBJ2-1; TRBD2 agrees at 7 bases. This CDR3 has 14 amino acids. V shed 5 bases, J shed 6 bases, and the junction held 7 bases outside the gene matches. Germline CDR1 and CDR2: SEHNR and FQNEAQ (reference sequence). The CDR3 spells CASSSGLVGNEQFF. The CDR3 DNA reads TGTGCCAGCAGCAGCGGACTAGTCGGCAATGAGCAGTTCTTC.

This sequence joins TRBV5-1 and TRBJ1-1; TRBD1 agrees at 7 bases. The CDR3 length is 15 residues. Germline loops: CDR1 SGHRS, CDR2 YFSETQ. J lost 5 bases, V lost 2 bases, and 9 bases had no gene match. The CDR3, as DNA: TGCGCCAGCAGCTTTGTTGCAGGGGGATGGACTGAAGCTTTCTTT. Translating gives CASSFVAGGWTEAFF.

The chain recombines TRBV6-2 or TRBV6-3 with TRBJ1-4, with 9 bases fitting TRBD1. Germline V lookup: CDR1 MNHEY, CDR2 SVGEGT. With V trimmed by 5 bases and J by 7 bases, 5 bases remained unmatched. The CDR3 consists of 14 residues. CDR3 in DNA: TGTGCCAGCAGTCCACAGGGGGCTGGTGAAAAACTGTTTTTT. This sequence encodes CASSPQGAGEKLFF.

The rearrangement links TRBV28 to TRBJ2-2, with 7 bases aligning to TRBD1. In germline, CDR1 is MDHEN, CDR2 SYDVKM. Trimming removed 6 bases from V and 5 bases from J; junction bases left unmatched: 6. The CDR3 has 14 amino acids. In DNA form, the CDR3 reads TGTGCCAGCAGCCACAGGGGTGGAACCGGGGAGCTGTTTTTT. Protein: CASSHRGGTGELFF.

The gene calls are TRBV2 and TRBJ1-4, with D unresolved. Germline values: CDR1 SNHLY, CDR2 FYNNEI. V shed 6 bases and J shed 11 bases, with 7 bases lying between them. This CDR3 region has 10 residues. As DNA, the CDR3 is TGTGCCAGCAGGGTAGATAAACTGTTTTTT. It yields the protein CASRVDKLFF.

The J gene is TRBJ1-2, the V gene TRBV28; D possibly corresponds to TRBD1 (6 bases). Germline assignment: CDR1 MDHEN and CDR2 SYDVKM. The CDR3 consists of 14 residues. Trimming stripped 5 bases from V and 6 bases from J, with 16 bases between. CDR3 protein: CASSPRQDLDGYTF. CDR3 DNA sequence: TGTGCCAGCAGTCCACGACAGGACCTCGATGGCTACACCTTC.

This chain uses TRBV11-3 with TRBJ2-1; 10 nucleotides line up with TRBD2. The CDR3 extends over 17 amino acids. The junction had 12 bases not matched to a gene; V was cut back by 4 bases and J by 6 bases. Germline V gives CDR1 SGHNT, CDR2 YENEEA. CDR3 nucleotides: TGTGCCAGCAGCTCAAGGGCCCCTAGCGGGGGCCTCAATGAGCAGTTCTTC. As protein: CASSSRAPSGGLNEQFF. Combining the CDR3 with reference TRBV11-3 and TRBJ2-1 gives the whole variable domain EAGVVQSPRYKIIEKKQPVAFWCNPISGHNTLYWYLQNLGQGPELLIRYENEEAVDDSQLPKDRFSAERLKGVDSTLKIQPAELGDSAVYLCASSSRAPSGGLNEQFFGPGTRLTVL.

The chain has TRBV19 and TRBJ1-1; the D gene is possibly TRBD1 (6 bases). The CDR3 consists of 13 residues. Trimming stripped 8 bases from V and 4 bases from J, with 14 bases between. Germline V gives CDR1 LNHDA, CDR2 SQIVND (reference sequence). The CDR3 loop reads CASSGQTFTEAFF. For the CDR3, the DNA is TGTGCCAGTTCGGGACAAACTTTCACTGAAGCTTTCTTT.

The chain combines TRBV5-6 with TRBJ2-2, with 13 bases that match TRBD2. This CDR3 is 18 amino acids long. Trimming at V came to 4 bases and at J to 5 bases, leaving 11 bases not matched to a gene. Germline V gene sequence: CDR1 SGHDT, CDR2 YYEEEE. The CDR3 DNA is TGTGCCAGCAGCGCGTCTGGGACTAGCGGGATGGTTACCGGGGAGCTGTTTTTT. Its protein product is CASSASGTSGMVTGELFF.

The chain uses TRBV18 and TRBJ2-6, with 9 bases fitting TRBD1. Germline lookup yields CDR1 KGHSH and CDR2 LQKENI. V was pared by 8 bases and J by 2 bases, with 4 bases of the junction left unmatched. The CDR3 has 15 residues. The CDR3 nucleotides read TGTGCCAGCGCGGGACAGGGTGCTGGGGCCAACGTCCTGACTTTC. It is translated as CASAGQGAGANVLTF.

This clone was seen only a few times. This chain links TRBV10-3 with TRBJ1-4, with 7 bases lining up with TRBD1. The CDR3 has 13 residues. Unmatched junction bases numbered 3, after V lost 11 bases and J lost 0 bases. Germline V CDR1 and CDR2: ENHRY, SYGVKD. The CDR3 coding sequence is TGTGCCTCCAGGGGGGCAACTAATGAAAAACTGTTTTTT. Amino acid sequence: CASRGATNEKLFF.

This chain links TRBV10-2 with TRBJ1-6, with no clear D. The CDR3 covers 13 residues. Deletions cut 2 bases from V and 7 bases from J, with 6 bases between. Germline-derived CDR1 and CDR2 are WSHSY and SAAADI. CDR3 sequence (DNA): TGCGCCAGCAGTGAGATAGAGAATTCACCCCTCCACTTT. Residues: CASSEIENSPLHF.

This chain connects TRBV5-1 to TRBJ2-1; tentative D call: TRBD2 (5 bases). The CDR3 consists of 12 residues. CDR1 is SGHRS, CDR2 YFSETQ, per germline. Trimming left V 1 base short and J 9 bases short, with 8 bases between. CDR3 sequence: CASSLTSGEQFF. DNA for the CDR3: TGCGCCAGCAGCTTGACAAGCGGTGAGCAGTTCTTC.

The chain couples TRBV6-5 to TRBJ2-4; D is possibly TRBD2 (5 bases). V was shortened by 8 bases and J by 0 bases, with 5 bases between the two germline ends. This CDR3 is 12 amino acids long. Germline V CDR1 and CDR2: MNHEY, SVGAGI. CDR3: CASGRAKNIQYF. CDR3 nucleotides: TGTGCCAGCGGGAGAGCCAAAAACATTCAGTACTTC.